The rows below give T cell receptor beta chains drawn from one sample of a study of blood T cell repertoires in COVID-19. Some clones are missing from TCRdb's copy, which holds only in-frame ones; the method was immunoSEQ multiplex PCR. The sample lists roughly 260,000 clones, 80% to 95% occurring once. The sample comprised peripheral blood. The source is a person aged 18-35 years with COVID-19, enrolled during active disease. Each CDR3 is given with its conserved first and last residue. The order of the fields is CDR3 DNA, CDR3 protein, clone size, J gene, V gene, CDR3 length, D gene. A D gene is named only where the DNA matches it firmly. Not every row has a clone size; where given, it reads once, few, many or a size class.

TGTGCCAGTAGTATAGGCAGTCTAGGCAACGAGCAGTACTTC,CASSIGSLGNEQYF,-,TRBJ2-7,TRBV19,14,-
TGTGCCAGCAGCCAAGGACACTCGAACACTGAAGCTTTCTTT,CASSQGHSNTEAFF,-,TRBJ1-1,TRBV4-2,14,-
TGTGCCAGTGCGGGAGTGGGGGAGACCCAGTACTTC,CASAGVGETQYF,once,TRBJ2-5,TRBV28,12,TRBD2
TGTGCCAGCAGCCCCACAGGGTTGACCTACGAGCAGTACTTC,CASSPTGLTYEQYF,-,TRBJ2-7,TRBV7-9,14,-
TGTGCCACCAGTGACGGGAGGTTAGAGACCCAGTACTTC,CATSDGRLETQYF,-,TRBJ2-5,TRBV24-1,13,TRBD2
TGTGCCAGCAGCGGACAGGGGGGTCTGTTTTTT,CASSGQGGLFF,-,TRBJ2-2,TRBV2,11,TRBD1
TGTGCCAGCAGCGAACAGGAGATTTATGAAAAACTGTTTTTT,CASSEQEIYEKLFF,-,TRBJ1-4,TRBV7-9,14,-
TGTGCCAGCAGCTTCGCGGGGGGAGGTGGTGCAAACACCATATATTTT,CASSFAGGGGANTIYF,-,TRBJ1-3,TRBV7-2,16,-
TGTGCCAGCAGTTTCTTGCGGGGGGGTTACAATGAGCAGTTCTTC,CASSFLRGGYNEQFF,-,TRBJ2-1,TRBV27,15,TRBD2
TGTGCCAGCAGTAAAGGGGGTGCCAACGTCCTGACTTTC,CASSKGGANVLTF,-,TRBJ2-6,TRBV4-2,13,-
TGTGCCAGCAGCGAGGGCCCCCCGGGACAGGGGAAAGGAAACACCATATATTTT,CASSEGPPGQGKGNTIYF,-,TRBJ1-3,TRBV28,18,TRBD1
TGCGCCAGCAGCCAAGAATGGGCGGGACTAGCAAATACGCAGTATTTT,CASSQEWAGLANTQYF,-,TRBJ2-3,TRBV4-1,16,TRBD2
TGTGCCAGCAGCCAAGAGGTGACGGAGTCCTACGAGCAGTACTTC,CASSQEVTESYEQYF,-,TRBJ2-7,TRBV4-2,15,-
TGTGCCACCCAGGGTCTCCAAGAGACCCAGTACTTC,CATQGLQETQYF,-,TRBJ2-5,TRBV6-5,12,-
TGTGCCAGCAGGACAGGCCTATGGGGTGAGCAGTTCTTC,CASRTGLWGEQFF,few,TRBJ2-1,TRBV28,13,-
TGTGCCAGCAGCCGGGACAGGGCGAGCGGGGAGCTGTTTTTT,CASSRDRASGELFF,-,TRBJ2-2,TRBV11-2,14,TRBD1
TGTGCCAGCAGTCGTCGACAGGGAACGAACACCGGGGAGCTGTTTTTT,CASSRRQGTNTGELFF,few,TRBJ2-2,TRBV27,16,TRBD1
TGTGCCAGCAGCTTTTTAGCGGGAGCGTCCAAGGATACGCAGTATTTT,CASSFLAGASKDTQYF,-,TRBJ2-3,TRBV7-8,16,TRBD2
TGTGCCAGCAGCCGACAGGTCGTGAACACTGAAGCTTTCTTT,CASSRQVVNTEAFF,-,TRBJ1-1,TRBV11-2,14,-
TGTGCCAGCAGCCCTTCATGGGAGGGGTACTACGAGCAGTACTTC,CASSPSWEGYYEQYF,-,TRBJ2-7,TRBV11-1,15,TRBD2
TGTGCCATCAGTGAGCACCTACTAGCGGGAGGGGACAATGAGCAGTTCTTC,CAISEHLLAGGDNEQFF,once,TRBJ2-1,TRBV10-3,17,TRBD2
TGCGCCAGCGGGGGGGTCAATGAGCAGTTCTTC,CASGGVNEQFF,-,TRBJ2-1,TRBV4-1,11,TRBD2
TGTGCCACCTCCGACAGGGTGGAGACCCAGTACTTC,CATSDRVETQYF,-,TRBJ2-5,TRBV24-1,12,TRBD1
TGTGCCAGCAGCGTAGGACGGGGGACCCCTGAAGCTTTCTTT,CASSVGRGTPEAFF,-,TRBJ1-1,TRBV9,14,-
TGTGCCAGCAGCCAAGACAGGGCGCGAGCCGGGGAGCTGTTTTTT,CASSQDRARAGELFF,-,TRBJ2-2,TRBV11-3,15,TRBD1
TGTGCCATCAGGCGGGACAGGACCCAAGAGACCCAGTACTTC,CAIRRDRTQETQYF,-,TRBJ2-5,TRBV10-3,14,TRBD1
TGTGCCAGCAATGGCAGGGCCTTCTCCTACGAGCAGTACTTC,CASNGRAFSYEQYF,-,TRBJ2-7,TRBV2,14,-
TGTGCCAGCAGCTCCTTCAACACCGGGGAGCTGTTTTTT,CASSSFNTGELFF,-,TRBJ2-2,TRBV7-9,13,-
TGTGCCAGCAGTGAAGGACAGGGGTCGGACGAGCAGTACTTC,CASSEGQGSDEQYF,once,TRBJ2-7,TRBV6-1,14,TRBD1
TGTGCCAGTAGTGTTCTTCGCGGTGAGCAGTTCTTC,CASSVLRGEQFF,-,TRBJ2-1,TRBV19,12,-
TGTGCCACCAGTGATCCCCGGACTAGCGGCTCTGACGAGCAGTACTTC,CATSDPRTSGSDEQYF,-,TRBJ2-7,TRBV24-1,16,TRBD2
TGTGCCAGCAGCCTTTCCGGGACTACCTACAATGAGCAGTTCTTC,CASSLSGTTYNEQFF,-,TRBJ2-1,TRBV3-1/TRBV3-2,15,TRBD2
TGTGCCAGCAGTGCCAACCGGGACTGGCCCAACAATGAGCAGTTCTTC,CASSANRDWPNNEQFF,-,TRBJ2-1,TRBV6-1,16,-
TGCGCCAGCAGCCGAGGACAGGGGGTCTACGAGCAGTACTTC,CASSRGQGVYEQYF,-,TRBJ2-7,TRBV4-1,14,TRBD1
TGTGCCAGCAGCTTTAGACGGGGATTTAGCACAGATACGCAGTATTTT,CASSFRRGFSTDTQYF,-,TRBJ2-3,TRBV7-2,16,-
TGTGCCAGCCAGGGACATTTTAACACTGAAGCTTTCTTT,CASQGHFNTEAFF,-,TRBJ1-1,TRBV19,13,-
TGCGCCAGCAGCGGAACAGGGGTTACTGAAGCTTTCTTT,CASSGTGVTEAFF,-,TRBJ1-1,TRBV5-1,13,TRBD1
TGTGCCAGCAGCCTGGGGGGTCAGACGGACACTGAAGCTTTCTTT,CASSLGGQTDTEAFF,-,TRBJ1-1,TRBV7-8,15,-
TGTGCCAGCAGCCTCTACCTCGAACAGGGAGCTAAGTTTCGAGAGACCCAGTACTTC,CASSLYLEQGAKFRETQYF,-,TRBJ2-5,TRBV7-7,19,-
TGTGCCAGCAGCGTGTATCAGTCCCCCTACGAGCAGTACTTC,CASSVYQSPYEQYF,-,TRBJ2-7,TRBV9,14,-
TGTGCCAGCAGCCAAACACCAAACTATGGCTACACCTTC,CASSQTPNYGYTF,-,TRBJ1-2,TRBV7-9,13,-
TGTGCCAGCAGCCAAGATGGACGGGAGCGAGGCGAGCAGTACTTC,CASSQDGRERGEQYF,once,TRBJ2-7,TRBV3-1/TRBV3-2,15,-
TGTGCCAGCAGTTTTGCTAGCGGGAATGAGCAGTTCTTC,CASSFASGNEQFF,-,TRBJ2-1,TRBV28,13,TRBD2
TGTGCCAGCAGTGGACAATCCAATCAGCCCCAGCATTTT,CASSGQSNQPQHF,-,TRBJ1-5,TRBV6-6,13,-
TGTGCCAGCAGTGAAGAAGAGCCTTATAATTCACCCCTCCACTTT,CASSEEEPYNSPLHF,-,TRBJ1-6,TRBV6-1,15,-
TGTGCCACCAGCAGAGCCGGGACAGGGGACACTGAAGCTTTCTTT,CATSRAGTGDTEAFF,-,TRBJ1-1,TRBV15,15,TRBD1
TGTGCCAGCAGCCAACTCGGGGACGAGCAGTACTTC,CASSQLGDEQYF,-,TRBJ2-7,TRBV3-1/TRBV3-2,12,-
TGTGCCAGCAGCCCTCGGACTAGCGGTGAAAACATTCAGTACTTC,CASSPRTSGENIQYF,-,TRBJ2-4,TRBV21-1,15,-
TGTGCCAGCTCCAAGACGGGGGGGAGCGGCTACACCTTC,CASSKTGGSGYTF,-,TRBJ1-2,TRBV18,13,-
TGTGCCACCAGTGATGCAGGACAGCATGGCTACACCTTC,CATSDAGQHGYTF,-,TRBJ1-2,TRBV24-1,13,-
TGTGCCAGCAGCTTGATGCCGGGACAGGGAGGAGAGACCCAGTACTTC,CASSLMPGQGGETQYF,-,TRBJ2-5,TRBV7-6,16,TRBD1
TGTGCCACCAGCAGTACCGGGACAGAGGCTGATAATGAGCAGTTCTTC,CATSSTGTEADNEQFF,-,TRBJ2-1,TRBV15,16,TRBD1
TGTGCCAGCAGCCCACCAGTTTCTGGAAACACCATATATTTT,CASSPPVSGNTIYF,-,TRBJ1-3,TRBV3-1/TRBV3-2,14,-
TGTGCCACCACCGGGGGCGGGGGGAGCTCCTACAATGAGCAGTTCTTC,CATTGGGGSSYNEQFF,-,TRBJ2-1,TRBV24-1,16,TRBD2
TGTGCCAGCAGTGGGACTAGCGGGAGAGCAGATACGCAGTATTTT,CASSGTSGRADTQYF,-,TRBJ2-3,TRBV2,15,TRBD2
TGTGCCAGCAGCTTGGACAGGGGGATCCAAGCTTTCTTT,CASSLDRGIQAFF,-,TRBJ1-1,TRBV5-4,13,TRBD1
TGTGCCAGCACCCCCCGGACAGGGGGCGACGAGCAGTACTTC,CASTPRTGGDEQYF,-,TRBJ2-7,TRBV28,14,TRBD1